This record covers a single TCR beta chain. This sample was included in a study of blood T cell repertoires in COVID-19. For the study at large: Samples representing acute and convalescent COVID-19 were sourced from the United States, Italy and Spain. PBMCs, B-cell-depleted T cells, or T cells were the source of the cDNA or gDNA that made up the material.

V shed 2 bases and J shed 4 bases, with 8 bases lying between them. This CDR3 is built from 13 residues. Germline assignment: CDR1 GTSNPN and CDR2 SVGIG (reference sequence). Original processing notes: Amplification of reference gene primers was used by the study to estimate nucleated cell counts. The data were produced by immunoSEQ multiplex PCR, yet TCRdb's version contains in-frame clones alone and is incomplete. Clone size and the V and J calls come from that table; the DNA yielded D and trimming. The sample has about 160,000 clones, approximately 91% seen once. This clonotype was obtained from a young man with acute or convalescent COVID-19. Sequencing was carried out using peripheral blood. The chain links TRBV30 to TRBJ2-2; D unresolved. Here the CDR3 DNA reads TGTGCCTGGAGTTTTTCTATCACCGGGGAGCTGTTTTTT. Amino acid sequence: CAWSFSITGELFF.